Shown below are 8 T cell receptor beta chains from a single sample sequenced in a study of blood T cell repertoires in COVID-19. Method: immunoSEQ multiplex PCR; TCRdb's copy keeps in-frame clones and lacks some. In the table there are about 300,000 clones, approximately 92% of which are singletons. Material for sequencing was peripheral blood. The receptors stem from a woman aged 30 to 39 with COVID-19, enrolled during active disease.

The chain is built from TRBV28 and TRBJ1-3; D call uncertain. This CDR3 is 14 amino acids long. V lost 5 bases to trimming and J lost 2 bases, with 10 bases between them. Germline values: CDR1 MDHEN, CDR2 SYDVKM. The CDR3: CASSPPEAGNTIYF. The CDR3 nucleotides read TGTGCCAGCAGTCCCCCGGAGGCTGGAAACACCATATATTTT.

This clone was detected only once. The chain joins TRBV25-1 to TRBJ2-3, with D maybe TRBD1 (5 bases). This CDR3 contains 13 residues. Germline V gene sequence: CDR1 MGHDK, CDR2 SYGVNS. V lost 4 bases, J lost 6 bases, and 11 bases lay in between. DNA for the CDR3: TGTGCCAGCAGTGTCAGGGCCGGGGATACGCAGTATTTT. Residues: CASSVRAGDTQYF.

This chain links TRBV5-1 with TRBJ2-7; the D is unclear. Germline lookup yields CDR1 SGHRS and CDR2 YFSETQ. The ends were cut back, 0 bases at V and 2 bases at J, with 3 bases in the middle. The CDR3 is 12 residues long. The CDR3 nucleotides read TGCGCCAGCAGCTTGGACACCTACGAGCAGTACTTC. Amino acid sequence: CASSLDTYEQYF.

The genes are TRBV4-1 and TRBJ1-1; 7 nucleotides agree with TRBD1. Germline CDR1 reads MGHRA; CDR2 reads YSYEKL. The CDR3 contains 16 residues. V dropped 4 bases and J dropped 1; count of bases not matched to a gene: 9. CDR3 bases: TGCGCCAGCAGCCTAGGACAGGCAACCCCGAACACTGAAGCTTTCTTT. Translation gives CASSLGQATPNTEAFF.

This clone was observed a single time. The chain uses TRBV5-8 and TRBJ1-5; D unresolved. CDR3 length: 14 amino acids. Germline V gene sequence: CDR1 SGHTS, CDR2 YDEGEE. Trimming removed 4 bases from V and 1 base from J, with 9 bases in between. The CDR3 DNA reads TGTGCCAGCAGCCTCCTCGGGAGCAATCAGCCCCAGCATTTT. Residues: CASSLLGSNQPQHF.

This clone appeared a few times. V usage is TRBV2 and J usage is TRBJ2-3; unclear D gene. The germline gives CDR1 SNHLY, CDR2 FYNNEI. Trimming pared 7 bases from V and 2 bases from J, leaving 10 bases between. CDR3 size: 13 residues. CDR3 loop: CASKARSTDTQYF. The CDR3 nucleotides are TGTGCCAGCAAGGCTAGATCCACAGATACGCAGTATTTT.

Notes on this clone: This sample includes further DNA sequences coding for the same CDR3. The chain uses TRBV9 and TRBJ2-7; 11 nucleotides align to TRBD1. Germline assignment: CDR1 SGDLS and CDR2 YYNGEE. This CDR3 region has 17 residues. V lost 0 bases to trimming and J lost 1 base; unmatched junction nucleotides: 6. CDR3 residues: CASSVEPGTGGSYEQYF. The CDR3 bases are TGTGCCAGCAGCGTAGAACCCGGGACAGGGGGTTCCTACGAGCAGTACTTC.

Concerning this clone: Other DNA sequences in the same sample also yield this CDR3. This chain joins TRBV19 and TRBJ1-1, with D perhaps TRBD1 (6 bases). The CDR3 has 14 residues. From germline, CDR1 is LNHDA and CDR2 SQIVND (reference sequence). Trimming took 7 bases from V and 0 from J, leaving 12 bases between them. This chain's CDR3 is CASIRTGLNTEAFF. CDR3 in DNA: TGTGCCAGTATCAGAACAGGGTTGAACACTGAAGCTTTCTTT.